This entry is about one TCR beta chain. Germline-derived CDR1 and CDR2 are KGHSH and LQKENI. Trimming took off 5 bases at V and 10 bases at J, with 18 bases between the two ends. The CDR3 spans 15 residues. Repertoires were generated with immunoSEQ multiplex PCR, while TCRdb's copy carries only in-frame clones and drops some. The sample comprises 250,000 to 300,000 clones, approximately 91% of which are singletons, and 2.3% rests with the top ten. The sample belongs to a study of blood T cell repertoires in COVID-19. Adults between roughly 18 and 95 years of age took part from under 25 US areas. The sequenced material came from PBMCs or T cells enriched from blood (not recorded which). The clonotype originates from a woman in her thirties or forties with acute COVID-19. The V call is TRBV18, the J call TRBJ1-6, with D maybe TRBD1 (5 bases). CDR3 bases: TGTGCCAGCTCATCATATAGGGGCGGGGACTCACCCCTCCACTTT. Translating gives CASSSYRGGDSPLHF. Full variable domain (rest looked up from reference TRBV18 and TRBJ1-6): NAGVMQNPRHLVRRRGQEARLRCSPMKGHSHVYWYRQLPEEGLKFMVYLQKENIIDESGMPKERFSAEFPKEGPSILRIQQVVRGDSAAYFCASSSYRGGDSPLHFGNGTRLTVT.